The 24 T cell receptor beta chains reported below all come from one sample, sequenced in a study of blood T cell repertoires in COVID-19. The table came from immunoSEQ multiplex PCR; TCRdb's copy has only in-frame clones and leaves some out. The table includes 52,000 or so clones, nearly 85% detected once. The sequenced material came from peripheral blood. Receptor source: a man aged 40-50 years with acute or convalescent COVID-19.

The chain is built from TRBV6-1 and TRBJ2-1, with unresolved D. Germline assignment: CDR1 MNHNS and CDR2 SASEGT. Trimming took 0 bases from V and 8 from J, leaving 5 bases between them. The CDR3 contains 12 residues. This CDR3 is CASSEARDEQFF. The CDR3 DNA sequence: TGTGCCAGCAGTGAAGCCCGGGATGAGCAGTTCTTC.

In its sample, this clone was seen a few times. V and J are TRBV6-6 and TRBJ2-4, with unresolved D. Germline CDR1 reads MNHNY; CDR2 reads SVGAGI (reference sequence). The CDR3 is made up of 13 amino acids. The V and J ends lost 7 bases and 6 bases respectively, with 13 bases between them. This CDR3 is CASTLSVRNIQYF. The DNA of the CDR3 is TGTGCCAGCACCCTTAGTGTCCGAAACATTCAGTACTTC.

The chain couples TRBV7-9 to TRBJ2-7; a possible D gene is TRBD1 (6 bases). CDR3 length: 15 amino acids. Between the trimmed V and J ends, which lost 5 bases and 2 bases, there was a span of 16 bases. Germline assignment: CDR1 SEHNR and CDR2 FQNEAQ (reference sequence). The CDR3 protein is CASSPRTALTYEQYF. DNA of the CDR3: TGTGCCAGCAGCCCTAGGACAGCCCTTACCTACGAGCAGTACTTC.

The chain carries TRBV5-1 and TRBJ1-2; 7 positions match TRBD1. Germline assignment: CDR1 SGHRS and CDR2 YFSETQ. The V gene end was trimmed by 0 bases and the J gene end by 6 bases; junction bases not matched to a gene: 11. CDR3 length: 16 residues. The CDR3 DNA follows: TGCGCCAGCAGCTTGGAGGCCAGGGGGTTTATGGATGGCTACACCTTC. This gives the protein CASSLEARGFMDGYTF. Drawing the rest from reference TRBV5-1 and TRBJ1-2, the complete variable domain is KAGVTQTPRYLIKTRGQQVTLSCSPISGHRSVSWYQQTPGQGLQFLFEYFSETQRNKGNFPGRFSGRQFSNSRSEMNVSTLELGDSALYLCASSLEARGFMDGYTFGSGTRLTVV.

The CDR3 DNA is TGTGCCAGCTCACTCTCAGGGCTCCAAGAGACCCAGTACTTC. Its protein product is CASSLSGLQETQYF. The V gene is TRBV18, the J gene TRBJ2-5; TRBD1 might be the D (5 bases). V gave up 4 bases and J gave up 1 base, with 10 bases separating them. Germline CDR1 is KGHSH and CDR2 is LQKENI. There are 14 residues in the CDR3. Filled out from reference TRBV18 and TRBJ2-5, the complete variable domain reads NAGVMQNPRHLVRRRGQEARLRCSPMKGHSHVYWYRQLPEEGLKFMVYLQKENIIDESGMPKERFSAEFPKEGPSILRIQQVVRGDSAAYFCASSLSGLQETQYFGPGTRLLVL.

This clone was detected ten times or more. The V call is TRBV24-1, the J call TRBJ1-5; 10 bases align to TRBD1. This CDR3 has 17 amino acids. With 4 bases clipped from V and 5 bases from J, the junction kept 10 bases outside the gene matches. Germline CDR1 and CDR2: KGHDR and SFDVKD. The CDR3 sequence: CATSDHRGQGSYQPQHF. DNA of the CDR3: TGTGCCACCAGTGACCACCGGGGACAGGGGTCCTATCAGCCCCAGCATTTT.

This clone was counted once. The DNA of the CDR3 is TGCGCCAGCAGTCAATATACTAGCGGGAGGGGGTTTGGTTCGTACTTC. Translating gives CASSQYTSGRGFGSYF. The gene calls are TRBV23-1 and TRBJ2-7, with TRBD2 matching 13 bases. TRBV23-1 is annotated as an ORF whose role is uncertain. The junction had 12 bases not matched to a gene; V was cut back by 1 base and J by 12 bases. The CDR3 length is 16 residues.

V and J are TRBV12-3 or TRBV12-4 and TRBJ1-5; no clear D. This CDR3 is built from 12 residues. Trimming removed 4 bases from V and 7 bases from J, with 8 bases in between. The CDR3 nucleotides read TGTGCCAGCAGTTCCCCCGGGCAGCCCCAGCATTTT. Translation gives CASSSPGQPQHF.

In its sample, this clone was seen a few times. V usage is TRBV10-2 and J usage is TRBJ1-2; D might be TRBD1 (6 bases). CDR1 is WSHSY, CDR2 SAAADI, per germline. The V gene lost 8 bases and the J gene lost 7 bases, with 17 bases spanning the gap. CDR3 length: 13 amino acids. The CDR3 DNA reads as TGCGCCAGCGCCGAGGCGGGGGCCGGTGGCTACACCTTC. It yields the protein CASAEAGAGGYTF.

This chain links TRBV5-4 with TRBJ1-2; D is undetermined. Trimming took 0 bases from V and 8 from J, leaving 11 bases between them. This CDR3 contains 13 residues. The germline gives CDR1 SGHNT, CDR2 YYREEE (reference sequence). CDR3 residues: CASSLAHETGYTF. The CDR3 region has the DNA TGTGCCAGCAGCTTGGCCCACGAGACAGGCTACACCTTC.

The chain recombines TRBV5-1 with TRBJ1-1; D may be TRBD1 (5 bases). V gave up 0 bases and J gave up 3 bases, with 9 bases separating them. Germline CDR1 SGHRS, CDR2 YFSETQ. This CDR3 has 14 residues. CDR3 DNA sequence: TGCGCCAGCAGCTTGGAGGGGTCTTACACTGAAGCTTTCTTT. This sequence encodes CASSLEGSYTEAFF. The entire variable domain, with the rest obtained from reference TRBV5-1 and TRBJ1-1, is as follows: KAGVTQTPRYLIKTRGQQVTLSCSPISGHRSVSWYQQTPGQGLQFLFEYFSETQRNKGNFPGRFSGRQFSNSRSEMNVSTLELGDSALYLCASSLEGSYTEAFFGQGTRLTVV.

The CDR3: CASSQEPGSPSGEQFF. The CDR3 coding sequence is TGCGCCAGCAGCCAAGAGCCCGGGAGCCCCTCAGGTGAGCAGTTCTTC. J is TRBJ2-1 and V is TRBV4-1, with D possibly TRBD2 on 6 matching bases. V lost 0 bases, J lost 9 bases, and 18 bases lay in between. The CDR3 covers 16 residues. In germline, CDR1 is MGHRA, CDR2 YSYEKL.

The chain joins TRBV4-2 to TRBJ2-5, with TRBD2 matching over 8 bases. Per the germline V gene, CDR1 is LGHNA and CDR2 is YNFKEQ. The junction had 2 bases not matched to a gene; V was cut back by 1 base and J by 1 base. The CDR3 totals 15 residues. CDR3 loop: CASSQAGGPQETQYF. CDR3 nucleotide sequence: TGTGCCAGCAGCCAAGCGGGGGGGCCCCAAGAGACCCAGTACTTC.

The CDR3 nucleotides are TGTGCCAGCAGTTTATCCCCCGGGACAGGGGCGTACAATGAGCAGTTCTTC. The encoded protein is CASSLSPGTGAYNEQFF. This sequence joins TRBV28 and TRBJ2-1; 10 nucleotides match TRBD1. The CDR3 sequence is 17 residues long. CDR1 and CDR2 from the germline V gene are MDHEN and SYDVKM. Trimming cost V 1 base and J 4 bases; bases outside gene matches: 7. Combining the CDR3 with reference TRBV28 and TRBJ2-1 gives the whole variable domain DVKVTQSSRYLVKRTGEKVFLECVQDMDHENMFWYRQDPGLGLRLIYFSYDVKMKEKGDIPEGYSVSREKKERFSLILESASTNQTSMYLCASSLSPGTGAYNEQFFGPGTRLTVL.

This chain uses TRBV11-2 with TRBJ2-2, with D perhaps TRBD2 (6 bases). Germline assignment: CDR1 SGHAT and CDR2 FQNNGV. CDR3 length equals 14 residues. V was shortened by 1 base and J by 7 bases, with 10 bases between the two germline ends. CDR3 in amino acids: CASSLVTGGGELFF. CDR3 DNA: TGTGCCAGCAGCTTAGTAACCGGGGGCGGGGAGCTGTTTTTT.

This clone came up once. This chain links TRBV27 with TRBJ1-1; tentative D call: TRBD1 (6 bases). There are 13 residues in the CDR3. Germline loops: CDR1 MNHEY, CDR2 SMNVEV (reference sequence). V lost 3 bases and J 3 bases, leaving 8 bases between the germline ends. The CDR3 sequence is CASSFKGDTEAFF. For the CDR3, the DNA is TGTGCCAGCAGTTTTAAGGGGGACACTGAAGCTTTCTTT.

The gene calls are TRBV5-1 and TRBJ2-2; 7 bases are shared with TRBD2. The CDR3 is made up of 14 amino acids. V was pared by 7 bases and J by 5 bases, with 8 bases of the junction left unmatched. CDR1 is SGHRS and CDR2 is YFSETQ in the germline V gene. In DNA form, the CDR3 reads TGCGCCAGCGCTCGCTTAGCGGGTACCGGGGAGCTGTTTTTT. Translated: CASARLAGTGELFF.

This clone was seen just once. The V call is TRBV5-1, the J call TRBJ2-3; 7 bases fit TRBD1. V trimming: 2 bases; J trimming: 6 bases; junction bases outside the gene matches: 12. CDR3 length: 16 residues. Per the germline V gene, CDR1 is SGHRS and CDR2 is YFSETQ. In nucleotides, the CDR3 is TGCGCCAGCAGCTTAAAATCCCCGCAACAGGGGGATACGCAGTATTTT. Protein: CASSLKSPQQGDTQYF.

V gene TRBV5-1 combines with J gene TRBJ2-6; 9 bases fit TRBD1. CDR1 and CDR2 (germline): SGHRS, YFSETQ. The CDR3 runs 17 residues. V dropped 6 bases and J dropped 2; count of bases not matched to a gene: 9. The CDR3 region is CASNQGQGVTGANVLTF. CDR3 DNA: TGCGCCAGCAACCAGGGACAGGGAGTCACTGGGGCCAACGTCCTGACTTTC.

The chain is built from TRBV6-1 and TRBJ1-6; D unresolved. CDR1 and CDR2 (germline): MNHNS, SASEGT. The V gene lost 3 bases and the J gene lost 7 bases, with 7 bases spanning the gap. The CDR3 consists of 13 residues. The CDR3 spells CASSDDFNSPLHF. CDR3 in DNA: TGTGCCAGCAGTGACGACTTCAATTCACCCCTCCACTTT.

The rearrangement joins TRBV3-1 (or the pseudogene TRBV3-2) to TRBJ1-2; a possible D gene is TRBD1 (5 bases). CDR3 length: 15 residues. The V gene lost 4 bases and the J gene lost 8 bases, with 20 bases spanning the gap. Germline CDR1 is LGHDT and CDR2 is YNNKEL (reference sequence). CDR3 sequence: CASSPNGGFDGGYTF. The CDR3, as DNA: TGTGCCAGCAGCCCCAACGGGGGGTTTGATGGGGGCTACACCTTC.

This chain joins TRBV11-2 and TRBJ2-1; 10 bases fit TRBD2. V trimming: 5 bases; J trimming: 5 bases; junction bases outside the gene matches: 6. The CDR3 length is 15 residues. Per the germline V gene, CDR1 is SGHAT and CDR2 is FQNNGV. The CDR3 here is CASSRGLADHNEQFF. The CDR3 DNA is TGTGCCAGCAGCCGCGGACTAGCGGATCACAATGAGCAGTTCTTC.

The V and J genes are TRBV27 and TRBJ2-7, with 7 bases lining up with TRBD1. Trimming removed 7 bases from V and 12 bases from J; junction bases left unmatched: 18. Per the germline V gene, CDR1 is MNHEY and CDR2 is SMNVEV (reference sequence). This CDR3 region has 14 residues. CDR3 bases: TGTGCCAGCATCGCCCCCCCGGGACAGCCCCCTCGGTACGTC. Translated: CASIAPPGQPPRYV.

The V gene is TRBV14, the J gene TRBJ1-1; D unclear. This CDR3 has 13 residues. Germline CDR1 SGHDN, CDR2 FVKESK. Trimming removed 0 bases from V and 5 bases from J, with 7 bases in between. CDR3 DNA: TGTGCCAGCAGCCAAGATCGAGGGACTGAAGCTTTCTTT. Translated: CASSQDRGTEAFF.